This is a list of T cell receptor beta chains from one sample in a study of blood T cell repertoires in acute mononucleosis. Libraries were prepared by immunoSEQ multiplex PCR; TCRdb keeps only in-frame clonotypes and omits some of them. The data hold 6,000 to 9,000 clones, with 25% to 30% observed a single time. The specimen was EBV YVL epitope tetramer+ CD8+ T cells sorted from PBMCs, collected during acute infectious mononucleosis. Every receptor here comes from a woman between 18 and 30 years old with infectious mononucleosis caused by EBV. Both conserved end residues are part of each CDR3. The order of the fields is J gene, clone size, D gene, V gene, CDR3 protein, CDR3 DNA. A D gene is named only where the DNA matches it firmly. Size is stated for part of the rows, as once, few or many counts, or as a class when the clone is expanded.

>TRBJ2-7|medium-sized|TRBD1|TRBV11-2
CASSLIGGGISYEQYF
TGTGCCAGCAGCTTAATAGGGGGCGGTATCTCCTACGAGCAGTACTTC
>TRBJ2-7|.|TRBD1|TRBV14
CASSQTPTGADEQYF
TGTGCCAGCAGCCAAACCCCGACAGGGGCGGACGAGCAGTACTTC
>TRBJ2-7|.|.|TRBV4-1
CASQEWGGSEQYF
TGCGCCAGCCAAGAATGGGGGGGCAGCGAGCAGTACTTC
>TRBJ2-7|few|.|TRBV4-1
CASSQERGSYEQYF
TGTGCCAGCAGCCAAGAACGGGGCTCCTACGAGCAGTACTTC
>TRBJ1-2|.|TRBD1|TRBV5-4
CASSLSGTGGYGYTF
TGTGCCAGCAGTTTATCGGGGACAGGGGGTTATGGCTACACCTTC
>TRBJ1-4|.|.|TRBV11-2
CASSRQINEKLFF
TGCGCCAGCAGCCGGCAGATAAATGAAAAACTGTTTTTT
>TRBJ1-5|medium-sized|.|TRBV7-9
CASSLSGAGDQPQHF
TGTGCCAGCAGCTTATCGGGGGCCGGGGATCAGCCCCAGCATTTT
>TRBJ2-2|.|TRBD2|TRBV2
CASSSLAGGPRSGELFF
TGTGCCAGCAGCTCACTAGCGGGAGGGCCTCGGAGCGGGGAGCTGTTTTTT
>TRBJ2-7|many|TRBD2|TRBV7-3
CASSTYSGRATEQYF
TGTGCCAGCAGCACATATAGCGGGAGGGCCACCGAGCAGTACTTC
>TRBJ1-2|large|TRBD1|TRBV6-5
CASSYQQGSGGYTF
TGTGCCAGCAGTTACCAACAGGGGAGTGGTGGCTACACCTTC
>TRBJ2-1|few|TRBD1|TRBV25-1
CASSDWTGPHNEQFF
TGTGCCAGCAGTGACTGGACAGGGCCCCATAATGAGCAGTTCTTC
>TRBJ2-1|.|TRBD2|TRBV11-3
CASSLQGDYDEQFF
TGTGCCAGCAGCTTACAAGGGGACTACGATGAGCAGTTCTTC
>TRBJ2-2|few|TRBD1|TRBV29-1
CSVPPGTGDGGELFF
TGCAGCGTTCCTCCCGGGACAGGGGATGGCGGGGAGCTGTTTTTT
>TRBJ2-5|many|.|TRBV10-3
CASSFGTGSGETQYF
TGTGCCAGCAGTTTCGGAACGGGGAGCGGAGAGACCCAGTACTTC
>TRBJ2-1|few|.|TRBV29-1
CSAPRPPYNEQFF
TGCAGTGCCCCCAGACCCCCCTACAATGAGCAGTTCTTC
>TRBJ1-5|.|TRBD1|TRBV5-4
CASSFTGAGNQPQHF
TGTGCCAGCAGCTTCACAGGGGCGGGCAATCAGCCCCAGCATTTT
>TRBJ2-1|.|TRBD2|TRBV30
CASSPLPSGFGHEQFF
TGCGCCAGCAGCCCCCTTCCTAGCGGTTTTGGGCATGAGCAGTTCTTC
>TRBJ2-1|large|TRBD1|TRBV15
CATSRDPKQGSPYNEQFF
TGTGCCACCAGCAGAGATCCCAAACAGGGGAGCCCCTACAATGAGCAGTTCTTC
>TRBJ2-6|few|.|TRBV4-2
CASSSTVLSGANVLTF
TGTGCCAGCAGCTCTACAGTGCTCTCTGGGGCCAACGTCCTGACTTTC
>TRBJ2-5|few|TRBD1|TRBV13
CASTRQGRETQYF
TGTGCCAGCACTAGACAGGGGAGAGAGACCCAGTACTTC
>TRBJ2-5|medium-sized|.|TRBV11-2
CASSLDLLGSAVDQYF
TGTGCCAGCAGCTTAGATCTATTAGGATCCGCAGTTGACCAGTACTTC
>TRBJ1-1|.|.|TRBV6-5
CASSSLLEMNTEAFF
TGTGCCAGCAGCTCCCTCCTCGAAATGAACACTGAAGCTTTCTTT
>TRBJ2-2|.|.|TRBV27
CASSPLPGSCFF
.
>TRBJ2-2|few|.|TRBV13
CASSSPVSLPPVPLGELFF
TGTGCCAGCAGCTCCCCGGTGTCTCTGCCCCCTGTTCCCCTAGGGGAGCTGTTTTTT
>TRBJ2-7|medium-sized|.|TRBV7-8
CASSSPTVLGGEQYF
TGTGCCAGCAGCTCTCCGACTGTCCTTGGCGGCGAGCAGTACTTC
>TRBJ2-3|few|.|TRBV6-4
CASSPSLSDYFTDTQYF
TGTGCCAGCAGTCCCTCCCTGAGCGACTACTTCACAGATACGCAGTATTTT
>TRBJ1-6|.|.|TRBV5-2
CASSQTTGEVQFTLHF
TGCGCCAGCAGCCAGACGACAGGGGAGGTCCAATTCACCCTCCACTTT
>TRBJ2-7|many|.|TRBV7-3
CASSQEWAYEQYF
TGCGCCAGCAGCCAAGAGTGGGCCTACGAGCAGTACTTC
>TRBJ2-1|few|TRBD2|TRBV25-1
CASSLAGGGNEQFF
TGTGCCAGCAGTTTAGCGGGAGGGGGGAATGAGCAGTTCTTC
>TRBJ1-1|.|.|TRBV7-3
CASSSLLEMNTEAFF
TGTGCCAGCAGCTCCCTCCTCGAAATGAACACTGAAGCTTTCTTT
>TRBJ2-1|many|TRBD1|TRBV11-2
CASSQGASIRLDEQFF
TGTGCCAGCAGCCAGGGGGCTTCAATTAGGTTGGATGAGCAGTTCTTC
>TRBJ2-7|few|TRBD1|TRBV13
CASSHGQGEGYEQYF
TGCGCCAGCAGCCACGGACAGGGTGAGGGGTACGAGCAGTACTTC
>TRBJ2-5|few|TRBD1|TRBV11-3
CASTRQGQETQYF
TGTGCCAGCACACGACAGGGCCAAGAGACCCAGTACTTC
>TRBJ2-1|many|.|TRBV19
CASSNYNEQFF
TGTGCCAGCAGTAATTACAATGAGCAGTTCTTC
>TRBJ2-1|.|TRBD2|TRBV5-5
CASSHQTGTSGEQFF
TGTGCCAGCAGCCATCAAACCGGGACTAGCGGGGAGCAGTTCTTC
>TRBJ2-1|many|TRBD2|TRBV6-6
CASSLAGGGNEQFF
TGTGCCAGCAGTTTAGCGGGAGGGGGGAATGAGCAGTTCTTC
>TRBJ2-1|few|.|TRBV5-5
CASSVRNRVGNPYNEQFF
TGCGCCAGCAGCGTCCGTAACAGGGTAGGGAACCCCTACAATGAGCAGTTCTTC
>TRBJ2-2|.|TRBD1|TRBV13
CATSDRTGGTGELFF
TGTGCCACCAGTGACCGAACAGGGGGCACCGGGGAGCTGTTTTTT
>TRBJ1-4|many|.|TRBV6-1
CASVTVNEEKLFF
TGTGCCAGCGTTACCGTTAATGAGGAAAAACTGTTTTTT
>TRBJ1-4|.|TRBD1|TRBV23-1
CASAPNPGQEAANEKLFF
TGCGCCAGCGCCCCAAACCCGGGACAGGAGGCTGCTAATGAAAAACTGTTTTTT
>TRBJ2-7|few|.|TRBV11-2
CASCALSYEQYF
TGTGCCAGCTGCGCGCTCTCCTACGAGCAGTACTTC
>TRBJ2-5|many|.|TRBV7-3
CASSGSQETQYF
TGTGCTAGCAGCGGGTCCCAAGAGACCCAGTACTTC
>TRBJ2-5|.|.|TRBV4-1
CASMRELAGQETQYF
TGTGCCAGCATGAGGGAGTTGGCGGGGCAAGAGACCCAGTACTTC
>TRBJ2-7|.|.|TRBV11-3
CASSSFRDSSNEQYF
TGTGCCAGCAGCTCATTCCGGGACTCCTCGAACGAGCAGTACTTC
>TRBJ2-1|many|.|TRBV11-2
CASSPGHRDNEQFF
TGTGCCAGCAGCCCGGGACACCGAGACAATGAGCAGTTCTTC
>TRBJ2-3|.|.|TRBV6-5
CASSFPGEALTDTQYF
TGTGCCAGCAGTTTTCCAGGGGAAGCCCTCACAGATACGCAGTATTTT
>TRBJ2-1|medium-sized|.|TRBV7-9
CASSFTRAGDNEQFF
TGTGCCAGCAGCTTCACGCGGGCAGGCGACAATGAGCAGTTCTTC
>TRBJ2-1|many|TRBD1|TRBV11-2
CASSIQGKNEQFF
TGTGCCAGCAGCATACAGGGGAAAAATGAGCAGTTCTTC
>TRBJ2-7|many|TRBD2|TRBV11-2
CASRRTSGRASEQYF
TGTGCCAGCAGGCGGACTAGCGGGAGGGCTTCCGAGCAGTACTTC
>TRBJ2-1|.|.|TRBV6-5
CALSPIYNEQFF
TGTGCCTTGAGCCCAATCTACAATGAGCAGTTCTTC
>TRBJ2-2|.|TRBD2|TRBV30
CAWSVFLAGGTTGELFF
TGTGCCTGGTCCGTTTTTTTAGCGGGAGGGACCACCGGGGAGCTGTTTTTT
>TRBJ2-5|few|.|TRBV5-4
CASSLYQETQYF
TGTGCCAGCAGCCTCTACCAAGAGACCCAGTACTTC
>TRBJ2-7|medium-sized|.|TRBV27
CASSTLQGFPSYEQYF
TGTGCCAGCAGTACACTTCAGGGGTTTCCCTCCTACGAGCAGTACTTC
>TRBJ2-7|.|.|TRBV25-1
CASSWTPSYEQYF
TGTGCCAGCAGTTGGACCCCTTCGTACGAGCAGTACTTC